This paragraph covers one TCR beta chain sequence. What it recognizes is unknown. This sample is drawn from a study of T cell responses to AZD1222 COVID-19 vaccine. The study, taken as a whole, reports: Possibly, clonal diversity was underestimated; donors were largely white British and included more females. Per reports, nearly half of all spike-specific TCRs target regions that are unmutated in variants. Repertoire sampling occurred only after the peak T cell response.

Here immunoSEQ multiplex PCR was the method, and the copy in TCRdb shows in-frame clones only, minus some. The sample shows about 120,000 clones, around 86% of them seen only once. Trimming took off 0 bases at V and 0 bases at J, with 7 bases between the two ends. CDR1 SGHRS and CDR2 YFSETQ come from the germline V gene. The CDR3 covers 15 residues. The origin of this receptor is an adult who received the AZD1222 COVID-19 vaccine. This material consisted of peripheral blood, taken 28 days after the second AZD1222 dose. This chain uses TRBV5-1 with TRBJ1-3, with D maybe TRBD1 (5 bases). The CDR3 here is CASSLDRNSGNTIYF. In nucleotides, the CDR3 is TGCGCCAGCAGCTTGGACAGGAACTCTGGAAACACCATATATTTT. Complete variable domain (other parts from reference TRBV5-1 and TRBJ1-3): KAGVTQTPRYLIKTRGQQVTLSCSPISGHRSVSWYQQTPGQGLQFLFEYFSETQRNKGNFPGRFSGRQFSNSRSEMNVSTLELGDSALYLCASSLDRNSGNTIYFGEGSWLTVV.